This T cell receptor beta chain is drawn from a study of identical twins. Study results and limitations: Insertions ran lower in abundant cord blood beta clonotypes, though not in memory repertoires. The analysis was cross-sectional rather than longitudinal within donors. Models underestimated out-of-frame TCR alpha sharing in monozygotic twins.

The sample holds a few counts of this clonotype. Its antigen remains unidentified. TCRdb passed the 5' RACE reads through MiXCR, listing each CDR3 protein once. The table lists over 200,000 distinct CDR3 sequences, around a tenth of them singletons, with 5% to 6.5% in the top ten. The CDR3 extends over 17 amino acids. Trimming took 5 bases from V and 0 from J; bases not matched to a gene: 6. CDR1 is MNHEY and CDR2 is SVGAGI in the germline V gene. The sample consisted of memory (CD45RO+) T cells sorted from blood. This sequence was found in a woman younger than 30 in good health. V usage is TRBV6-5 and J usage is TRBJ2-3; the match to TRBD2 covers 12 bases. The CDR3 protein is CASSVLAGGFSTDTQYF. In DNA, the CDR3 is TGTGCCAGCAGTGTACTAGCGGGGGGATTTAGCACAGATACGCAGTATTTT.